This T cell receptor beta chain comes out of a study of somatic mutations in cytotoxic T cells in rheumatoid arthritis. Study-level information: Flow cytometric sorting isolated some V beta antibody-stained T-cell populations at nearly 100% purity, and among them were V beta1+ cells that underwent TCRB sequencing. The study, taken as a whole, reports: CD8+ T-cell clonality showed no significant difference between rheumatoid arthritis patients and age-matched healthy controls. No correction for multiple comparisons was applied to the slight TRBV07 underrepresentation in rheumatoid arthritis patients.

V dropped 3 bases and J dropped 5 bases, with 13 bases sitting between them. CDR3 length: 14 residues. Germline CDR1 and CDR2: MNHEY and SMNVEV (reference sequence). Assay: immunoSEQ multiplex PCR; the TCRdb copy retains only in-frame clones and omits some. Of approximately 24,000 clones listed, roughly 70% are singletons. With regard to this clone: Its antigen is unknown.

Blood donors with median age around 58 years (range about 20-75), over 45% female, served as healthy controls. The J gene is TRBJ2-5, the V gene TRBV27, with D possibly called TRBD1 or TRBD2 (5 bases each). Specimen: CD8+ T cells sorted from blood. This receptor was identified in a woman aged 18-35 years in good health. CDR3 sequence: CASSLSQWGETQYF. In DNA, the CDR3 is TGTGCCAGCAGTTTGTCCCAATGGGGGGAGACCCAGTACTTC.